This T cell receptor beta chain derives from a study of T cells after yellow fever vaccination. Trimming took 3 bases from V and 0 from J, leaving 9 bases between them. The CDR3 totals 16 residues. This clonotype was seen more than once but under ten times. The antigen is not known. Regarding the study as a whole: Although most clonotypes did not, a small share appeared in both CD4 and CD8 compartments.

TCRdb analysed the 5' RACE reads with MiXCR anew, one entry per CDR3 protein. The sample records 300,000 or so distinct CDR3 sequences, 10% to 15% being singletons. This sequence was found in a man aged 25 to 40 who received the YFV17D yellow fever vaccine. This sequence joins TRBV12-3 or TRBV12-4 and TRBJ1-6; D gene uncertain. Sequencing used CD4+ T cells sorted from PBMCs, obtained 45 days after the yellow fever booster vaccination. As DNA, the CDR3 is TGTGCCAGCAGTTTCGCTGGGAGCTCCTATAATTCACCCCTCCACTTT. Its translation is CASSFAGSSYNSPLHF.